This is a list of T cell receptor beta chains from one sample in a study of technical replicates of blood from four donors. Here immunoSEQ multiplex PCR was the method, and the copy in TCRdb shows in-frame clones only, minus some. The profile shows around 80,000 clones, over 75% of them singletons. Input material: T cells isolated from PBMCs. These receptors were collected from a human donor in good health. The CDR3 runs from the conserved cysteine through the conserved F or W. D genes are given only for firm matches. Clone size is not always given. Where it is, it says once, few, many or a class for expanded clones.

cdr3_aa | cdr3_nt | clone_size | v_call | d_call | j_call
CASSQQEGAEDYQETQYF | TGTGCCAGCAGCCAGCAGGAAGGGGCGGAAGACTACCAAGAGACCCAGTACTTC | once | TRBV2 | - | TRBJ2-5
CASSPTSGRTHEQFF | TGTGCCAGCAGTCCGACTAGCGGGAGGACCCATGAGCAGTTCTTC | - | TRBV27 | TRBD2 | TRBJ2-1
CASTRTDTGELFF | TGTGCCAGCACCCGGACAGACACCGGGGAGCTGTTTTTT | - | TRBV7-7 | - | TRBJ2-2
CASSEWRYEQYF | TGTGCCAGCAGTGAATGGAGGTACGAGCAGTACTTC | - | TRBV28 | - | TRBJ2-7
CASSVPRLAGGSWGTGELFF | TGCGCCAGCAGCGTACCGAGACTAGCGGGAGGATCTTGGGGCACCGGGGAGCTGTTTTTT | - | TRBV4-3 | TRBD2 | TRBJ2-2
CASSATVTYNEQFF | TGTGCCAGTAGTGCGACAGTCACGTACAATGAGCAGTTCTTC | - | TRBV19 | - | TRBJ2-1
CSVEDGHPKGDYGYTF | TGCAGCGTTGAAGATGGACACCCTAAAGGGGACTATGGCTACACCTTC | - | TRBV29-1 | - | TRBJ1-2
CASSAPGQGFYEQYF | TGTGCCAGCAGCGCGCCGGGACAGGGGTTCTACGAGCAGTACTTC | - | TRBV7-9 | TRBD1 | TRBJ2-7
CASSQDRAGGADGYTF | TGCGCCAGCAGCCAAGATCGGGCAGGGGGCGCTGATGGCTACACCTTC | - | TRBV4-3 | TRBD1 | TRBJ1-2
CASSYSMAGEAFF | TGTGCCAGCAGTTACTCGATGGCGGGAGAAGCTTTCTTT | - | TRBV6-5 | - | TRBJ1-1
CASSFTPSGTEAFF | TGTGCCAGCAGCTTTACTCCCAGCGGCACTGAAGCTTTCTTT | - | TRBV7-9 | - | TRBJ1-1
CASSDGRDTGELFF | TGTGCCAGCAGTGACGGGAGGGACACCGGGGAGCTGTTTTTT | - | TRBV6-4 | TRBD2 | TRBJ2-2
CAISAAGQGSFIGELFF | TGTGCCATCAGTGCGGCGGGACAGGGAAGTTTTATTGGGGAGCTGTTTTTT | - | TRBV10-3 | TRBD1 | TRBJ2-2
CASSDLGQAPEAFF | TGTGCCAGCAGTGATTTAGGTCAGGCCCCTGAAGCTTTCTTT | - | TRBV2 | - | TRBJ1-1
CIEKMNTEAFF | TGTATTGAGAAAATGAACACTGAAGCTTTCTTT | few | TRBV7-8 | - | TRBJ1-1
CASSLNAYSGNTIYF | TGTGCCAGCAGCTTAAATGCGTACTCTGGAAACACCATATATTTT | - | TRBV7-2 | - | TRBJ1-3
CASSPATRGPRNEQFF | TGTGCCAGCTCACCTGCTACGCGGGGGCCTAGAAATGAGCAGTTCTTC | - | TRBV18 | - | TRBJ2-1
CASNSVNTEAFF | TGTGCCAGCAACTCCGTTAACACTGAAGCTTTCTTT | - | TRBV7-8 | - | TRBJ1-1
CASSNVQGNEQYF | TGTGCCAGTAGTAACGTCCAGGGTAACGAGCAGTACTTC | - | TRBV19 | - | TRBJ2-7
CASSSQTSAIPYEQYF | TGTGCCAGCAGCTCCCAGACTAGCGCTATACCCTACGAGCAGTACTTC | - | TRBV5-4 | TRBD2 | TRBJ2-7
CASSEEGGPTYEQYF | TGTGCCAGCAGTGAAGAAGGGGGTCCCACCTACGAGCAGTACTTC | - | TRBV2 | - | TRBJ2-7
CASSLGLAGRSYEQYF | TGCGCCAGCAGCTTGGGACTAGCGGGACGCTCCTACGAGCAGTACTTC | - | TRBV5-1 | TRBD2 | TRBJ2-7
CAWKRSGVSTDTQYF | TGTGCCTGGAAGAGATCAGGGGTTAGCACAGATACGCAGTATTTT | - | TRBV30 | - | TRBJ2-3
CASSEATSLVETQYF | TGTGCCAGCAGTGAAGCCACATCGCTCGTTGAGACCCAGTACTTC | - | TRBV2 | - | TRBJ2-5
CASSLGGLLGINTGELFF | TGCGCCAGCAGCCTCGGGGGACTTTTGGGGATTAACACCGGGGAGCTGTTTTTT | - | TRBV4-1 | - | TRBJ2-2
CAISGLAGDNEQFF | TGTGCCATCAGTGGACTAGCGGGAGACAATGAGCAGTTCTTC | once | TRBV10-3 | TRBD2 | TRBJ2-1